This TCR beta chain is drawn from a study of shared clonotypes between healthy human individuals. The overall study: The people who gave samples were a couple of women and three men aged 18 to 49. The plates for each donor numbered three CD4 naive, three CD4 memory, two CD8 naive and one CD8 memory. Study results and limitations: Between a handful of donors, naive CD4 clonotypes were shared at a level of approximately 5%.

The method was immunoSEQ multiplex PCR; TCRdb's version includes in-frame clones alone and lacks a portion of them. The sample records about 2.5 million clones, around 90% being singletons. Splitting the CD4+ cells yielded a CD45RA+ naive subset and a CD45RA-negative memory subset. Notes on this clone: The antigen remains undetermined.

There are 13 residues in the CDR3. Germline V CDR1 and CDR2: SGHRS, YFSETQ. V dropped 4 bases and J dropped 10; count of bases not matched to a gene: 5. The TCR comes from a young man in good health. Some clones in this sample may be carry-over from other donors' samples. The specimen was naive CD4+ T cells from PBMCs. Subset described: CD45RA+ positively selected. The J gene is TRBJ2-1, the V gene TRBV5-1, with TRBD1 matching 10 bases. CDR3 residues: CASSRDRGREQFF. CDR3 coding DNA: TGCGCCAGCAGCCGGGACAGGGGCAGGGAGCAGTTCTTC. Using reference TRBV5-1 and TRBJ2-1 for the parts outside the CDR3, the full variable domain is KAGVTQTPRYLIKTRGQQVTLSCSPISGHRSVSWYQQTPGQGLQFLFEYFSETQRNKGNFPGRFSGRQFSNSRSEMNVSTLELGDSALYLCASSRDRGREQFFGPGTRLTVL.